This T cell receptor (beta chain) comes out of a study of blood T cell repertoires in COVID-19. Germline trimming cut 3 bases from V and 8 bases from J; bases unmatched to any gene: 0. This CDR3 has 12 residues. CDR1 is MNHNY and CDR2 is SVGAGI in the germline V gene (reference sequence). Some clones are missing from TCRdb's copy, which holds only in-frame ones; the method was immunoSEQ multiplex PCR. The sample consists of approximately 76,000 clones, approximately 87% of them appearing once. The chain recombines TRBV6-6 with TRBJ2-1; 8 positions match TRBD2. This sequence was found in a man aged 80 or over in a cohort sampled during active COVID-19. Sequencing input: peripheral blood. The CDR3 loop reads CASSYSGDEQFF. CDR3 nucleotide sequence: TGTGCCAGCAGTTATAGCGGGGATGAGCAGTTCTTC.